Reported below is one TCR beta chain. Its antigen is undetermined. The libraries were made with immunoSEQ version 4 in survey mode. Clones were read by immunoSEQ multiplex PCR, and TCRdb kept only the in-frame ones, dropping some. The sample lists 37,000 or so clones; roughly 89% were seen once. Germline CDR1 is LNHDA and CDR2 is SQIVND (reference sequence). V lost 7 bases, J lost 2 bases, and 12 bases lay in between. This CDR3 contains 15 residues. The data derive from a study of persistence of HIV-infected CD4 T cells. Nonspecific anti-CD3/anti-CD28 bead stimulation represents the broad CD4+ T cell repertoire. Responding CD4+ T cells were sorted by upregulation of both CD40 ligand and CD69.

This TCR was recovered from an adult man with HIV who was CMV-seropositive. Sequenced here: CD4+ T cells sorted from PBMCs after roughly 17-hour stimulation, sampled from a patient who received antiretroviral therapy. The chain couples TRBV19 to TRBJ2-6; D ambiguous. The CDR3: CASTPRLAGANVLTF. The CDR3 DNA sequence: TGTGCCAGTACCCCCCGGCTGGCTGGGGCCAACGTCCTGACTTTC.